This T cell receptor (beta chain) originates from a study of human CD8 memory T cell subsets. Study findings and constraints: The study sequenced T cell receptor beta chains only.

Sequencing libraries of TCR beta were made by UMI-labeled 5' RACE. As originally analysed: Functional CDR3 beta clonotypes numbered about 2,600 to 18,000 in each TCR beta library. No DNA is given; TCRdb re-called the 5' RACE reads and lists each CDR3 protein once. TCRdb, not the original authors, processed these V and J calls. The sample includes thousands of distinct CDR3 sequences. The identity of TPEX cells was that of CCR7+ PD-1+ TIGIT+ early memory CD8+ T cells with exhausted-like traits. Healthy donors provided the buffy coats that yielded the PBMC. The authors obtained RNA from duplicate vials, each holding about 150,000 sorted CD8+ T cells, for every subset. Germline V lookup: CDR1 LNHDA, CDR2 SQIVND (reference sequence). The CDR3 runs 18 residues. On this clonotype: Its antigen is as yet unknown.

V usage is TRBV19 and J usage is TRBJ2-2; TCRdb outputs TRBD2, but without DNA this stays unchecked. This clonotype originated in a human donor in good health. Sequenced sample: CD8+ T cells from PBMCs. The chain's CDR3 is CASSIDLAAGVGTGELFF.